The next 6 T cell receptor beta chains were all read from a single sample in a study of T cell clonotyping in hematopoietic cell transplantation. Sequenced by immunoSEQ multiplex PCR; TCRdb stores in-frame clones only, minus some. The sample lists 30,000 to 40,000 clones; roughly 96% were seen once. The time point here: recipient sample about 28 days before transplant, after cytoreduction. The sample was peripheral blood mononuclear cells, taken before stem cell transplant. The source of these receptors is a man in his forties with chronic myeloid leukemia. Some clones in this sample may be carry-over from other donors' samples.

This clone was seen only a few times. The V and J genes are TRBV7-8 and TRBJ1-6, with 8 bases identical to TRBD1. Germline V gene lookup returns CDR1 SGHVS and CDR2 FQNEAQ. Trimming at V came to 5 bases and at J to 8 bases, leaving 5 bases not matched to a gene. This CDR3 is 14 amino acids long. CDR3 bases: TGTGCCAGCAGCCTTCAGGGGGCGGATTCACCCCTCCACTTT. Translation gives CASSLQGADSPLHF.

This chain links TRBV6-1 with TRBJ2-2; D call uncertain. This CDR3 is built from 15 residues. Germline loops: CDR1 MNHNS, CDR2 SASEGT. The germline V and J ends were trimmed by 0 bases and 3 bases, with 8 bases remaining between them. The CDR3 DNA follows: TGTGCCAGCAGTGAAGCGCCCGGTTACACCGGGGAGCTGTTTTTT. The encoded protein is CASSEAPGYTGELFF.

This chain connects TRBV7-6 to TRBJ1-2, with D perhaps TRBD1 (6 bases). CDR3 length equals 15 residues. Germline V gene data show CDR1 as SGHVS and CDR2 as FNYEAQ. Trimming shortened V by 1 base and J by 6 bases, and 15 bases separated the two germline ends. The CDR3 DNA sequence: TGTGCCAGCAGCTTAGATCGGGGGGCCATCAATGGCTACACCTTC. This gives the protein CASSLDRGAINGYTF.

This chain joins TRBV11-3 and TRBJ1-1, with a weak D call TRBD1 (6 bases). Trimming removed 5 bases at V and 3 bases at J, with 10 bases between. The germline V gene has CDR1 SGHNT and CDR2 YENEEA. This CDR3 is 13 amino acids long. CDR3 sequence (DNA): TGTGCCAGCAGCCCGAGGGGGGACACTGAAGCTTTCTTT. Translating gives CASSPRGDTEAFF. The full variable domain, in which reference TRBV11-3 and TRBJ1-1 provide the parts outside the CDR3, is EAGVVQSPRYKIIEKKQPVAFWCNPISGHNTLYWYLQNLGQGPELLIRYENEEAVDDSQLPKDRFSAERLKGVDSTLKIQPAELGDSAVYLCASSPRGDTEAFFGQGTRLTVV.

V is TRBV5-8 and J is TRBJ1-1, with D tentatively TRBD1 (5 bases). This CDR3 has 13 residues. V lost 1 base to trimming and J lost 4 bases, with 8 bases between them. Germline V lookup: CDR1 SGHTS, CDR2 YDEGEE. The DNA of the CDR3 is TGTGCCAGCAGCTTGTTGAGGGGCACTGAAGCTTTCTTT. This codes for CASSLLRGTEAFF.

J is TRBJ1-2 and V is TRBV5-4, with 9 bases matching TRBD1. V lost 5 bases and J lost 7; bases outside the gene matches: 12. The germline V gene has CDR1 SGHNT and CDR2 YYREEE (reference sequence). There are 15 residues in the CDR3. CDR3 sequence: CASRPSGTGSSGYTF. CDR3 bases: TGTGCCAGCAGACCCTCCGGGACAGGGTCGTCTGGCTACACCTTC.